Listed below are T cell receptor beta chains from one sample, sequenced in a study of cytomegalovirus exposure and HLA in healthy donors. Produced via immunoSEQ multiplex PCR; TCRdb's table is partial and in-frame only. This repertoire shows some 150,000 clones, more than 75% found once; its top ten account for 3.5% to 4.5%. The specimen was PBMCs. The receptor set was obtained from a human donor in good health. CDR3s include the opening cysteine and the closing phenylalanine or tryptophan. The D gene is left open where the match is weak. For some rows the clone size is stated as once, few or many, or as a class when expanded; others skip it.

CDR3 protein	CDR3 DNA	clone size	V gene	D gene	J gene
CASSLNQGRIDGYTF	TGTGCCAGCAGCTTAAACCAGGGGAGAATAGATGGCTACACCTTC	.	TRBV7-9	.	TRBJ1-2
CATSMPGLGYNEQFF	TGTGCCACCAGCATGCCGGGACTGGGATACAATGAGCAGTTCTTC	.	TRBV15	.	TRBJ2-1
CASSPRQGGPPEAFF	TGCGCCAGCAGCCCGCGCCAGGGCGGACCCCCTGAAGCTTTCTTT	.	TRBV5-1	.	TRBJ1-1
CASSAQAQFYEQYF	TGTGCCAGCAGTGCCCAAGCACAGTTCTACGAGCAGTACTTC	.	TRBV25-1	.	TRBJ2-7
CASSQDQVPNTEAFF	TGTGCCAGCAGCCAAGACCAGGTCCCGAACACTGAAGCTTTCTTT	.	TRBV14	.	TRBJ1-1
CASSISAGNTDTQYF	TGTGCCAGTAGTATTTCAGCGGGGAACACAGATACGCAGTATTTT	.	TRBV19	TRBD2	TRBJ2-3
CASSPGQGRGYGYTF	TGTGCCAGCTCCCCCGGCCAGGGGAGAGGCTATGGCTACACCTTC	.	TRBV18	.	TRBJ1-2
CASSYNRILSGNTIYF	TGTGCCAGCAGTTACAACAGGATCCTCTCTGGAAACACCATATATTTT	once	TRBV6-5	.	TRBJ1-3
CASSLAPGQDTEAFF	TGCGCCAGCAGCTTGGCCCCAGGGCAAGACACTGAAGCTTTCTTT	few	TRBV5-1	.	TRBJ1-1
CASSLASDGYTF	TGTGCCAGCAGCTTAGCCTCCGATGGCTACACCTTC	once	TRBV7-2	.	TRBJ1-2
CASSLARVWQPQHF	TGCGCCAGCAGCTTGGCCAGGGTTTGGCAGCCCCAGCATTTT	.	TRBV5-1	.	TRBJ1-5
CAVTSGSQETQYF	TGTGCCGTAACTAGCGGGAGTCAAGAGACCCAGTACTTC	.	TRBV10-3	TRBD2	TRBJ2-5
CASSSQLQFKPGNTIYF	TGTGCCAGCAGTTCCCAACTTCAATTTAAACCTGGAAACACCATATATTTT	.	TRBV2	.	TRBJ1-3
CASRLRVETQYF	TGTGCCAGCAGACTAAGAGTAGAGACCCAGTACTTC	.	TRBV2	.	TRBJ2-5
CASRSRGLPNEQFF	TGTGCCAGCAGAAGCAGGGGGCTGCCGAATGAGCAGTTCTTC	.	TRBV2	TRBD1	TRBJ2-1
CASSLAGASNQPQHF	TGCGCCAGCAGCTTGGCAGGGGCGAGCAATCAGCCCCAGCATTTT	once	TRBV5-1	.	TRBJ1-5
CASSEGGQPQHF	TGTGCCAGCAGTGAGGGCGGGCAGCCCCAGCATTTT	.	TRBV6-1	.	TRBJ1-5
CASSPNRDQPQHF	TGTGCCAGCTCACCAAACAGGGATCAGCCCCAGCATTTT	.	TRBV18	.	TRBJ1-5
CASSYSRTSGNTIYF	TGTGCCAGCAGTTACTCTAGAACCTCTGGAAACACCATATATTTT	.	TRBV6-5	.	TRBJ1-3
CASTALANEQFF	TGTGCCAGCACAGCCCTAGCCAATGAGCAGTTCTTC	.	TRBV28	.	TRBJ2-1
CASSGQGNTEAFF	TGTGCCAGCAGTGGACAGGGTAACACTGAAGCTTTCTTT	.	TRBV6-1	TRBD1	TRBJ1-1
CASSSDSGELFF	TGTGCCAGCAGCTCCGACTCCGGGGAGCTGTTTTTT	.	TRBV7-9	.	TRBJ2-2
CASSEDSSYEQYF	TGCGCCAGCAGCGAGGACAGCTCCTACGAGCAGTACTTC	few	TRBV10-1	.	TRBJ2-7
CSVVRGAGRTEAFF	TGCAGCGTTGTACGGGGGGCAGGAAGGACTGAAGCTTTCTTT	.	TRBV29-1	.	TRBJ1-1
CATSRAQGQPQHF	TGTGCCACCAGCAGAGCTCAGGGTCAGCCCCAGCATTTT	.	TRBV15	.	TRBJ1-5
CATSLGQFQETQYF	TGTGCCACCTCCCTAGGACAGTTCCAAGAGACCCAGTACTTC	.	TRBV6-5	.	TRBJ2-5
CAITAGGPIGETQYF	TGTGCCATTACAGCGGGAGGGCCTATAGGAGAGACCCAGTACTTC	.	TRBV2	TRBD2	TRBJ2-5
CASSFGSGANVLTF	TGTGCCAGCAGTTTCGGTTCTGGGGCCAACGTCCTGACTTTC	.	TRBV27	.	TRBJ2-6